This TCR beta chain was recovered during a study of coeliac disease. Overall study results and limits: Few TRB amino acid sequences were shared between samples; most were unique.

The data were produced by immunoSEQ multiplex PCR, yet TCRdb's version contains in-frame clones alone and is incomplete. This sample has roughly 3,700 clones, with almost 70% found just once. As for this clone: Antigen unknown.

J lost 12 bases, V lost 5 bases, and 5 bases had no gene match. CDR3 length: 12 residues. CDR1 and CDR2 (germline): MNHEY, SMNVEV (reference sequence). Sequenced sample: intraepithelial lymphocytes from the gut. V and J are TRBV27 and TRBJ2-1; 9 nucleotides agree with TRBD1. The sequence came from a man aged 25-40 years with celiac disease. CDR3 DNA: TGTGCCAGCAGTCCACCGACAGGGGGGCAGTTCTTC. Its translation is CASSPPTGGQFF.